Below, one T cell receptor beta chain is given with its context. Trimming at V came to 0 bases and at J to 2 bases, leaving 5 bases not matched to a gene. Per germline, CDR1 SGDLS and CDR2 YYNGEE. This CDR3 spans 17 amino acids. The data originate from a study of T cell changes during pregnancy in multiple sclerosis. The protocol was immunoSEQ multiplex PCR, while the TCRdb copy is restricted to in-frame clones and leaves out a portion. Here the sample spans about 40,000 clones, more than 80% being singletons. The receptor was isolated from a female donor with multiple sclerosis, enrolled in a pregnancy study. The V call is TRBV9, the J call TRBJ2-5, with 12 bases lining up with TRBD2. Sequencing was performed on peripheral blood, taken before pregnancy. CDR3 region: CASSVVPLAGGQETQYF. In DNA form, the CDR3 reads TGTGCCAGCAGCGTAGTCCCGCTAGCGGGAGGGCAAGAGACCCAGTACTTC.